This TCR beta chain was documented in a study of molecular identifiers for immune sequencing clone quantification (dated by TCRdb to 2016 to 2019). In the study overall: For a replicate experiment, RNA from about 21,000 or 97,000 naive CD8 T cells was divided into five aliquots, of which four were sequenced. CD8 T cells were used in a methods study to benchmark molecular-identifier clustering-based TCR repertoire sequencing (MIDCIRS) and TCR RNA copy counting.

Libraries of naive CD8 T cells were built from anywhere between about 17,000 and 1,000,000 sorted cells, with 10%, 30% or 50% of the purified RNA used. Naive CD8 T cells, defined as CD8+CD4-CCR7+CD45RA+, were FACS-sorted into RLT Plus buffer on a BD FACSAria II. More than 8 TCR copies' worth of Jurkat RNA were spiked into 20,000-1,000,000 naive CD8 T cell samples to test detection sensitivity. CD8 T cells were enriched with RosetteSep CD8+ T Cell Enrichment Cocktail and Ficoll-Paque, followed by ACK red cell lysis. This clonotype came up a few times. Its antigen remains unidentified. Per-base quality was not reported, and no clone a single base away is much larger than it. Broader findings and caveats from the paper: Spiked-in Jurkat TCR RNA equivalent to a single cell was reported to be detectable even among over 800,000 naive CD8 T cells. In CMV-specific effector cells, clones with more than 20 RNA copies accounted for over 97% of molecules, whereas in naive cells such clones accounted for under 1%. Identical TCR molecules sharing a barcode could cause highly expanded clone sizes to be underestimated. Roughly 3 recovered TCR RNA copies per cell were obtained by modeling, versus about 10 by digital PCR, implying a capture efficiency of roughly 32%. Without barcode sub-clustering, chimeric consensus sequences inflated TCR diversity; chimeras reached as high as 47%. The naive libraries included spiked-in Jurkat TCR RNA (roughly nine copies' worth), and this RNA is not part of the donor repertoire.

Library preparation used PCR. The reads were generated on an Illumina HiSeq 4000. Bulk TCR libraries were made following a previously described method, with the TCR primers given in Table S5. The Qiagen AllPrep DNA/RNA kit was used to purify total RNA. Reads from multiple sequencing runs of the same library were pooled before analysis. Processing in the source paper ran as follows. Reads were retained only if their TCR constant sequence matched exactly, and those retained reads were trimmed to 150 nt and grouped according to their 12-nt molecular barcodes. Within each barcode group, reads were sub-clustered at a 15% Levenshtein threshold, and quality-weighted consensus sequences were built per RNA molecule. Non-functional sequences were filtered out, along with any lower-count sequence sitting one edit away from another sequence. Based on fitting two negative binomial distributions, any barcode sub-cluster with under 20% of the maximum read count was discarded. The public sequencing data were trimmed at Q25 with fastp and processed into clonotypes with MiXCR by TCRdb, which kept only in-frame beta chains. Rows matching on CDR3 protein sequence are summarized as one entry with the most common DNA and genes. For this entry, the V and J calls and clone size follow TCRdb and not the study's own pipeline. The table for this sample lists approximately 500,000 distinct CDR3 sequences; around a fifth of them were counted only once. Of the sample, roughly 0.81% is held by the ten largest clones.

The germline ends are 12 bases apart after V is trimmed by 6 bases and J by 0 bases. Spanning cysteine to phenylalanine, the CDR3 consists of 13 amino acids. The kept DNA is CDR3 alone, 39 bases in frame from the first base. For CDR1 and CDR2, the germline V gene (reference sequence) lists DFQATT and SNEGSKA. The receptor comes from a human donor in good health. Some libraries in this study had Jurkat cell RNA spiked in. The chain uses TRBV20-1 and TRBJ2-7; the best D guess is TRBD1, with 6 bases matching. Sequencing was done on a sample of naive CD8+ T cells from blood, with Jurkat cell RNA spiked in. Explained via the paper, the cell subset or site label denotes: FACS-sorted CD8+CD4-CCR7+CD45RA+ naive T cells. The base sequence is TGCAGTGCACGGACAGAGAGCTCCTACGAGCAGTACTTC. This sequence encodes CSARTESSYEQYF.